Sequencing of this TCR beta chain was carried out in a study of shared T cell receptors in the human thymus. Assay: immunoSEQ multiplex PCR; the TCRdb copy retains only in-frame clones and omits some. The sample yields roughly 550,000 clones, around three quarters seen once. There are 15 residues in the CDR3. J gave up 0 bases and V 6 bases, and 5 bases lay outside the gene matches. Germline V lookup: CDR1 KGHSH, CDR2 LQKENI. This sample was shared with a second study, whose subject was human thymus T cells. From that report: Resections were taken during corrective heart surgery, and the thymus tissue came from these. Repertoires from thymus and blood appeared to show biased V and J gene usage. Related research reported highly overlapping thymic repertoires among unrelated individuals.

The source material was thymocytes. V is TRBV18 and J is TRBJ1-3, with 7 bases that match TRBD1. The TCR sequence derives from a boy younger than two with a congenital heart defect. CDR3 loop: CASSPGGDSGNTIYF. CDR3 nucleotide sequence: TGTGCCAGCTCTCCAGGGGGGGACTCTGGAAACACCATATATTTT. Looking up the rest from reference TRBV18 and TRBJ1-3 gives the full variable domain: NAGVMQNPRHLVRRRGQEARLRCSPMKGHSHVYWYRQLPEEGLKFMVYLQKENIIDESGMPKERFSAEFPKEGPSILRIQQVVRGDSAAYFCASSPGGDSGNTIYFGEGSWLTVV.